The clone carrying this T cell receptor (beta chain) was recorded once. The germline CDR1 and CDR2 sequences are SGHNT and YYREEE (reference sequence). The CDR3 is 14 residues long. Trimming cost V 3 bases and J 8 bases; bases outside gene matches: 6. Generated by immunoSEQ multiplex PCR, the TCRdb table keeps only in-frame clones and is missing some. In the table there are about 36,000 clones, 93% of which are singletons. This entry is derived from a study of T cell changes during pregnancy in multiple sclerosis. The source is a female donor with multiple sclerosis, enrolled in a pregnancy study. The chain links TRBV5-4 to TRBJ2-1, with 9 bases identical to TRBD1. The sample in question was CD4+ T cells from peripheral blood mononuclear cells, obtained in the first trimester of pregnancy. In nucleotides, the CDR3 is TGTGCCAGCAGCTGGGGGGACAGGGTGTATGAGCAGTTCTTC. The encoded protein is CASSWGDRVYEQFF.